These T cell receptor beta chains were read from a single sample in a study of CD8 T cells in Susac syndrome. TCRdb recomputed calls from the immunoSEQ multiplex PCR reads with MiXCR, one row per CDR3 protein. The data contain around 180,000 distinct CDR3 sequences, approximately 96% of them singletons. Input material: CD8+ T cells from PBMCs. The receptors shown here come from a human donor with multiple sclerosis. CDR3s include the opening cysteine and the closing phenylalanine or tryptophan. A D gene is named only where the DNA matches it firmly. Size is omitted from some rows. Given values are once, few, many or a class for expanded clones.

J gene: TRBJ2-3
D gene: TRBD2
clone size: .
V gene: TRBV27
CDR3 protein: CATRQAGGAALTQYF
CDR3 DNA: TGTGCCACCCGGCAGGCGGGGGGCGCCGCCTTGACGCAGTATTTT

J gene: TRBJ2-7
D gene: .
clone size: .
V gene: TRBV7-9
CDR3 protein: CASSDGTPYEQYF
CDR3 DNA: TGTGCCAGCAGCGACGGGACCCCCTACGAGCAGTACTTC

J gene: TRBJ2-1
D gene: .
clone size: .
V gene: TRBV9
CDR3 protein: CASSVGVEQFF
CDR3 DNA: TGTGCCAGCAGCGTCGGAGTTGAGCAGTTCTTC

J gene: TRBJ1-2
D gene: TRBD1
clone size: .
V gene: TRBV7-2
CDR3 protein: CASSLVTGANYGYTF
CDR3 DNA: TGTGCCAGCAGCTTAGTCACAGGGGCTAACTATGGCTACACCTTC

J gene: TRBJ2-3
D gene: .
clone size: .
V gene: TRBV4-1
CDR3 protein: CASSQELAEENTDTQYF
CDR3 DNA: TGCGCCAGCAGCCAAGAATTAGCGGAAGAGAACACAGATACGCAGTATTTT

J gene: TRBJ1-2
D gene: TRBD1
clone size: .
V gene: TRBV25-1
CDR3 protein: CATKPGQGYGYTF
CDR3 DNA: TGTGCCACCAAACCGGGACAGGGGTACGGCTACACCTTC

J gene: TRBJ1-1
D gene: .
clone size: .
V gene: TRBV30
CDR3 protein: CAWPGGTEAFF
CDR3 DNA: TGTGCCTGGCCGGGGGGGACTGAAGCTTTCTTT

J gene: TRBJ2-3
D gene: .
clone size: .
V gene: TRBV5-1
CDR3 protein: CASLQGPTDTQYF
CDR3 DNA: TGCGCCAGCTTACAGGGACCCACAGATACGCAGTATTTT

J gene: TRBJ2-7
D gene: .
clone size: once
V gene: TRBV20-1
CDR3 protein: CSARNRLTGSYEQYF
CDR3 DNA: TGCAGTGCTAGAAACCGCCTGACAGGCTCCTACGAGCAGTACTTC

J gene: TRBJ2-7
D gene: .
clone size: .
V gene: TRBV6-5
CDR3 protein: CASSSRRGPEQYF
CDR3 DNA: TGTGCCAGCAGTTCCCGACGCGGACCCGAGCAGTACTTC

J gene: TRBJ1-2
D gene: .
clone size: few
V gene: TRBV6-1
CDR3 protein: CASSLDKYGYTF
CDR3 DNA: TGTGCCAGCAGTTTAGACAAGTATGGCTACACCTTC

J gene: TRBJ1-2
D gene: .
clone size: .
V gene: TRBV29-1
CDR3 protein: CSVTGYTF
CDR3 DNA: TGCAGCGTTACTGGCTACACCTTC

J gene: TRBJ1-2
D gene: TRBD1
clone size: .
V gene: TRBV29-1
CDR3 protein: CSVRDRGQDDYGYTF
CDR3 DNA: TGCAGCGTACGGGACAGGGGGCAGGACGACTATGGCTACACCTTC

J gene: TRBJ2-7
D gene: TRBD2
clone size: .
V gene: TRBV14
CDR3 protein: CASSESVGGDFYEQYF
CDR3 DNA: TGTGCCAGCAGCGAGAGTGTCGGGGGGGACTTCTACGAGCAGTACTTC

J gene: TRBJ2-7
D gene: .
clone size: .
V gene: TRBV12-3/TRBV12-4
CDR3 protein: CASSLIKNEQYF
CDR3 DNA: TGTGCCAGCAGTTTGATTAAGAACGAGCAGTACTTC

J gene: TRBJ2-7
D gene: .
clone size: .
V gene: TRBV29-1
CDR3 protein: CSVTLDGRPDEQYF
CDR3 DNA: TGCAGCGTGACCCTAGATGGGCGTCCGGACGAGCAGTACTTC

J gene: TRBJ2-7
D gene: .
clone size: .
V gene: TRBV27
CDR3 protein: CASSQQGREQYF
CDR3 DNA: TGTGCCAGCAGTCAACAGGGGAGGGAGCAGTACTTC

J gene: TRBJ2-7
D gene: TRBD1
clone size: .
V gene: TRBV5-1
CDR3 protein: CASSRRQGAAYEQYF
CDR3 DNA: TGCGCCAGCAGCAGAAGACAGGGGGCAGCCTACGAGCAGTACTTC

J gene: TRBJ2-5
D gene: TRBD1
clone size: once
V gene: TRBV15
CDR3 protein: CATSRDRGRNDQETQYF
CDR3 DNA: TGTGCCACCAGCAGGGACAGGGGGCGGAATGACCAAGAGACCCAGTACTTC

J gene: TRBJ2-1
D gene: TRBD2
clone size: .
V gene: TRBV20-1
CDR3 protein: CSARPGLADNEQFF
CDR3 DNA: TGCAGTGCTAGACCGGGACTAGCAGACAATGAGCAGTTCTTC

J gene: TRBJ1-2
D gene: .
clone size: .
V gene: TRBV29-1
CDR3 protein: CSVITTNYGYTF
CDR3 DNA: TGCAGCGTGATAACGACTAACTATGGCTACACCTTC

J gene: TRBJ2-4
D gene: .
clone size: once
V gene: TRBV19
CDR3 protein: CASSPGSLPSIQYF
CDR3 DNA: TGTGCCAGTAGTCCAGGTAGCCTCCCGTCCATTCAGTACTTC

J gene: TRBJ2-1
D gene: .
clone size: .
V gene: TRBV27
CDR3 protein: CASSLEQSSSYNEQFF
CDR3 DNA: TGTGCCAGCAGTTTAGAACAGTCTAGCTCCTACAATGAGCAGTTCTTC

J gene: TRBJ2-5
D gene: .
clone size: .
V gene: TRBV6-5
CDR3 protein: CASSYSLEYQETQYF
CDR3 DNA: TGTGCCAGCAGTTACTCTCTCGAGTACCAAGAGACCCAGTACTTC

J gene: TRBJ2-7
D gene: TRBD2
clone size: .
V gene: TRBV27
CDR3 protein: CASRRGGDEQYF
CDR3 DNA: TGTGCCAGCAGGCGGGGGGGAGACGAGCAGTACTTC

J gene: TRBJ2-5
D gene: TRBD2
clone size: .
V gene: TRBV7-9
CDR3 protein: CASSLARGTSRETQYF
CDR3 DNA: TGTGCCAGCAGCTTAGCCAGGGGGACTAGCCGAGAGACCCAGTACTTC

J gene: TRBJ2-1
D gene: TRBD1
clone size: .
V gene: TRBV29-1
CDR3 protein: CSVHVPGQGYNEQFF
CDR3 DNA: TGCAGCGTCCACGTCCCGGGACAGGGGTACAATGAGCAGTTCTTC

J gene: TRBJ2-2
D gene: .
clone size: .
V gene: TRBV20-1
CDR3 protein: CSARDRGGELFF
CDR3 DNA: TGCAGTGCTAGAGATAGGGGCGGGGAGCTGTTTTTT

J gene: TRBJ2-1
D gene: .
clone size: .
V gene: TRBV5-1
CDR3 protein: CASSEEGLTNRFDEQFF
CDR3 DNA: TGCGCCAGCAGCGAGGAAGGTCTGACCAATCGGTTCGATGAGCAGTTCTTC

J gene: TRBJ2-1
D gene: TRBD2
clone size: .
V gene: TRBV27
CDR3 protein: CASSQGTSGANEQFF
CDR3 DNA: TGTGCCAGCAGTCAGGGGACTAGCGGGGCCAATGAGCAGTTCTTC

J gene: TRBJ2-1
D gene: TRBD2
clone size: .
V gene: TRBV20-1
CDR3 protein: CSARDGTGGSHEQFF
CDR3 DNA: TGCAGTGCTAGAGATGGTACGGGAGGGTCGCATGAGCAGTTCTTC

J gene: TRBJ2-4
D gene: .
clone size: .
V gene: TRBV15
CDR3 protein: CATSRERDLAKNIQYF
CDR3 DNA: TGTGCCACCAGCAGAGAGCGCGACCTAGCCAAAAACATTCAGTACTTC

J gene: TRBJ1-1
D gene: .
clone size: .
V gene: TRBV20-1
CDR3 protein: CSARLGNTEAFF
CDR3 DNA: TGCAGTGCTAGGTTAGGGAACACTGAAGCTTTCTTT

J gene: TRBJ2-2
D gene: TRBD2
clone size: .
V gene: TRBV5-4
CDR3 protein: CASSLASGGAGELFF
CDR3 DNA: TGTGCCAGCAGCTTGGCCAGCGGGGGGGCCGGGGAGCTGTTTTTT

J gene: TRBJ1-2
D gene: .
clone size: .
V gene: TRBV29-1
CDR3 protein: CSVEDTVSLNYGYTF
CDR3 DNA: TGCAGCGTTGAAGACACAGTGTCTCTTAACTATGGCTACACCTTC

J gene: TRBJ1-2
D gene: .
clone size: once
V gene: TRBV6-5
CDR3 protein: CASSYFPLSNYGYTF
CDR3 DNA: TGTGCCAGCAGTTACTTTCCACTCTCTAACTATGGCTACACCTTC

J gene: TRBJ2-7
D gene: TRBD2
clone size: once
V gene: TRBV30
CDR3 protein: CAWSELALKGEQYF
CDR3 DNA: TGTGCCTGGAGCGAACTAGCGCTAAAGGGCGAGCAGTACTTC

J gene: TRBJ1-1
D gene: .
clone size: once
V gene: TRBV29-1
CDR3 protein: CSSWSGATEAFF
CDR3 DNA: TGCAGCTCATGGTCCGGGGCCACGGAAGCTTTCTTT

J gene: TRBJ2-5
D gene: .
clone size: .
V gene: TRBV29-1
CDR3 protein: CGVAGTQYF
CDR3 DNA: TGCGGCGTTGCAGGGACCCAGTACTTC

J gene: TRBJ2-1
D gene: .
clone size: .
V gene: TRBV12-3/TRBV12-4
CDR3 protein: CASSTFGGVLGGRQFF
CDR3 DNA: TGTGCCAGCAGCACATTCGGAGGGGTGTTAGGGGGTAGGCAGTTCTTC

J gene: TRBJ2-7
D gene: TRBD1
clone size: .
V gene: TRBV5-1
CDR3 protein: CASSLRQGADEQYF
CDR3 DNA: TGCGCCAGCAGCTTGCGGCAGGGGGCGGACGAGCAGTACTTC

J gene: TRBJ2-5
D gene: .
clone size: .
V gene: TRBV6-1
CDR3 protein: CASSENSLALQETQYF
CDR3 DNA: TGTGCCAGCAGTGAAAATTCGTTGGCTTTGCAAGAGACCCAGTACTTC

J gene: TRBJ1-1
D gene: .
clone size: .
V gene: TRBV7-3
CDR3 protein: CASSIGTNVEAFF
CDR3 DNA: TGTGCCAGCAGCATAGGGACAAACGTAGAAGCTTTCTTT

J gene: TRBJ2-3
D gene: .
clone size: .
V gene: TRBV4-1
CDR3 protein: CASSPPGSPSTDTQYF
CDR3 DNA: TGCGCCAGCAGCCCCCCGGGCAGCCCAAGCACAGATACGCAGTATTTT

J gene: TRBJ2-1
D gene: TRBD2
clone size: once
V gene: TRBV27
CDR3 protein: CASSLTSSGIPEQFF
CDR3 DNA: TGTGCCAGCAGTTTAACGTCTAGCGGGATACCTGAGCAGTTCTTC

J gene: TRBJ2-3
D gene: .
clone size: .
V gene: TRBV3-1
CDR3 protein: CASSQDARGNTQYF
CDR3 DNA: TGTGCCAGCAGCCAAGATGCCAGGGGTAACACGCAGTATTTT

J gene: TRBJ2-3
D gene: .
clone size: .
V gene: TRBV30
CDR3 protein: CAWSGTSWVSTDTQYF
CDR3 DNA: TGTGCCTGGAGTGGAACTAGCTGGGTTAGCACAGATACGCAGTATTTT